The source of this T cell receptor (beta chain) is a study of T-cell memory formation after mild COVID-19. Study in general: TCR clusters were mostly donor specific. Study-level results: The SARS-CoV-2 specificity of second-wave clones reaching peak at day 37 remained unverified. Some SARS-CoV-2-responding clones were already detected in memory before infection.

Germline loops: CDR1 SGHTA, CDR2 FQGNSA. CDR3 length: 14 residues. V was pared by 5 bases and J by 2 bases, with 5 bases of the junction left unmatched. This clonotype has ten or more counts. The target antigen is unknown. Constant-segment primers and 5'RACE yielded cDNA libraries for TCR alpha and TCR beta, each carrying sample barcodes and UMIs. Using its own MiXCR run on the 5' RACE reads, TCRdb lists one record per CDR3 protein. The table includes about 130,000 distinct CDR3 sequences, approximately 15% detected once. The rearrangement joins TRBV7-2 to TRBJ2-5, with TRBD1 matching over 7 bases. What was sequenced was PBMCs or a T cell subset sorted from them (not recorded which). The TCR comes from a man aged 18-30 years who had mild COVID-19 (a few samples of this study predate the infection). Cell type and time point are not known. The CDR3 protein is CASSAGTAQETQYF. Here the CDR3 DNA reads TGTGCCAGCAGCGCCGGGACAGCACAAGAGACCCAGTACTTC.